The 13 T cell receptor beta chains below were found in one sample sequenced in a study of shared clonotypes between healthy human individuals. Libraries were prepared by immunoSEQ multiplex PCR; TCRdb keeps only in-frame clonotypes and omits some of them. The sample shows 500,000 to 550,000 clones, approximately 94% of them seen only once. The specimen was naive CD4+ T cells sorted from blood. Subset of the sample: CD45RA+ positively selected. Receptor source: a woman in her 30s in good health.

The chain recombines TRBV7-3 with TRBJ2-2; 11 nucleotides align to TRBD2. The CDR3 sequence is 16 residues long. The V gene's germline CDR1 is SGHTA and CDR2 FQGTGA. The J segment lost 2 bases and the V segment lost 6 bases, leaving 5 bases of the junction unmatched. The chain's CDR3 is CASRSTSGANTGELFF. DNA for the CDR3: TGTGCCAGCAGATCGACTAGCGGGGCAAACACCGGGGAGCTGTTTTTT. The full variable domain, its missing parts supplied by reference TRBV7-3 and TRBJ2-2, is GAGVSQTPSNKVTEKGKYVELRCDPISGHTALYWYRQSLGQGPEFLIYFQGTGAADDSGLPNDRFFAVRPEGSVSTLKIQRTERGDSAVYLCASRSTSGANTGELFFGEGSRLTVL.

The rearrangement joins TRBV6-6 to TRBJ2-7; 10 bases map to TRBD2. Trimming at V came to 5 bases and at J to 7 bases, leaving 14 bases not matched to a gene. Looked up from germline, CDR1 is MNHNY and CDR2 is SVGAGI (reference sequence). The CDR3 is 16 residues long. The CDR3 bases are TGTGCCAGCAGTCCGGGGCTAGCGGGAGTGGGTCGAGAGCAGTACTTC. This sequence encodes CASSPGLAGVGREQYF.

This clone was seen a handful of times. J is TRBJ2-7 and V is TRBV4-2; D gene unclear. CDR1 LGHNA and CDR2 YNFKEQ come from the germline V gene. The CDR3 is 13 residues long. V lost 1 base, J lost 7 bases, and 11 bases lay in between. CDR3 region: CASSQGVSIEQYF. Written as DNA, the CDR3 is TGTGCCAGCAGCCAAGGGGTGAGCATAGAGCAGTACTTC.

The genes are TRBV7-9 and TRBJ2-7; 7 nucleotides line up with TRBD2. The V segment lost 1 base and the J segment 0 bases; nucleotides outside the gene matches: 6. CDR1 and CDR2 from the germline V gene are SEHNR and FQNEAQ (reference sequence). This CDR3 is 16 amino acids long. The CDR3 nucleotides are TGTGCCAGCAGCTTAGAGGTTAGCGGGTCCTCCTACGAGCAGTACTTC. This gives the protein CASSLEVSGSSYEQYF.

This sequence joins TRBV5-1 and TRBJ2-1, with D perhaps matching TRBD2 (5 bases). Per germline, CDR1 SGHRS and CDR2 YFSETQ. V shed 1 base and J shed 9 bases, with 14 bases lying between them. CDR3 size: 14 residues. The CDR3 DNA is TGCGCCAGCAGCTTGCGGTCTAGCTTCAGTGAGCAGTTCTTC. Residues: CASSLRSSFSEQFF.

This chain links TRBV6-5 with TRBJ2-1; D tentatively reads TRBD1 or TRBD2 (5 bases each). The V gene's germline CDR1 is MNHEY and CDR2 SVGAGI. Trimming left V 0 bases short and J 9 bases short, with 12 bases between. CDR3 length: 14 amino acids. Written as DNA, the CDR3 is TGTGCCAGCAGTTACTCCCGGGACCATGGTGAGCAGTTCTTC. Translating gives CASSYSRDHGEQFF.

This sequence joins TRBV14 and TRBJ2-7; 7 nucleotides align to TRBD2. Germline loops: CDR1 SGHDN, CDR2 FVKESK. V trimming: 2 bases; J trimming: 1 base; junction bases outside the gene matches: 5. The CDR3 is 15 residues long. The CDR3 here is CASSQFPRESYEQYF. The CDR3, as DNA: TGTGCCAGCAGCCAATTTCCGCGGGAGTCCTACGAGCAGTACTTC.

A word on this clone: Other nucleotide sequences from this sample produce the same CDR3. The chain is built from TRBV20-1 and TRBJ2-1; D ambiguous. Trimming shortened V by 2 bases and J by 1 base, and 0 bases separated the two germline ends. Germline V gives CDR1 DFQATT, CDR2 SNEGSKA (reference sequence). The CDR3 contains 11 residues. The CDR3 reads CSARSYNEQFF. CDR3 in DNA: TGCAGTGCTAGATCCTACAATGAGCAGTTCTTC.

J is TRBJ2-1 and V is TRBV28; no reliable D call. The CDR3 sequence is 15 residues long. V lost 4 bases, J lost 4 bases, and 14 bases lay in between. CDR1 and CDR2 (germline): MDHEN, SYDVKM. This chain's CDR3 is CASSSGTDVYNEQFF. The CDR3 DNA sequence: TGTGCCAGCAGTTCGGGTACGGACGTTTACAATGAGCAGTTCTTC.

The CDR3 protein is CASSHDTGEYTEAFF. The CDR3 DNA is TGTGCCAGCTCACACGATACCGGGGAATACACTGAAGCTTTCTTT. The chain carries TRBV18 and TRBJ1-1; D unresolved. V was cut by 4 bases and J by 3 bases, with 15 bases left in between. Germline CDR1 is KGHSH and CDR2 is LQKENI. This CDR3 region has 15 residues.

CDR3 DNA sequence: TGTGCCAGCAGTTATCGGGGCGGGAGTTCCTACAATGAGCAGTTCTTC. This sequence encodes CASSYRGGSSYNEQFF. The chain is built from TRBV6-6 and TRBJ2-1, with 7 nucleotides matching TRBD2. V gave up 3 bases and J gave up 1 base; unmatched junction bases: 6. The germline gives CDR1 MNHNY, CDR2 SVGAGI (reference sequence). This CDR3 has 16 amino acids.

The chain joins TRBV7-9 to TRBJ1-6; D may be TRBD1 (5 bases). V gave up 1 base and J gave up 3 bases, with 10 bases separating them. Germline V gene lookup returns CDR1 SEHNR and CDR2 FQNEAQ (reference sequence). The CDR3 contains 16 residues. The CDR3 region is CASSLGQPHYNSPLHF. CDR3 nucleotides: TGTGCCAGCAGCTTAGGACAGCCCCACTATAATTCACCCCTCCACTTT. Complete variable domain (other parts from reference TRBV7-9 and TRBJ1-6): DTGVSQNPRHKITKRGQNVTFRCDPISEHNRLYWYRQTLGQGPEFLTYFQNEAQLEKSRLLSDRFSAERPKGSFSTLEIQRTEQGDSAMYLCASSLGQPHYNSPLHFGNGTRLTVT.

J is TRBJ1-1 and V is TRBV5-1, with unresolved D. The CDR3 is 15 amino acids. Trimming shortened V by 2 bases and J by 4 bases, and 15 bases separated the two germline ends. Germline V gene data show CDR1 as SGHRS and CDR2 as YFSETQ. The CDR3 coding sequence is TGCGCCAGCAGCTTTCGGGGTGGGGTTACCACTGAAGCTTTCTTT. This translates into CASSFRGGVTTEAFF.